A selection of T cell receptor beta chains follows, all from one sample in a study of Ad26.COV2.S vaccination and SARS-CoV-2 variants. Only in-frame clones appear in the TCRdb table, and some are missing; sequencing was by immunoSEQ multiplex PCR. The profile covers about 400,000 clones, with 88% appearing a single time and about 4% taken by the ten largest. The sequencing here drew on peripheral blood, taken in a trial of Ad26.COV2.S vaccine versus placebo. These receptors all stem from a person aged 18 to 65 who received the Ad26.COV2.S COVID-19 vaccine or a placebo. The CDR3 runs from the conserved cysteine through the conserved F or W. Fields, in order: CDR3 length, J gene, V gene, D gene, clone size, CDR3 DNA, CDR3 protein. A D gene is named only where the DNA matches it firmly. Clone size is given for some rows only: seen once, a few or many times, or a class if the clone is expanded.

12 | TRBJ1-2 | TRBV19 | TRBD1 | NA | TGTGCCACCTACAGGGGGGTGAATGGCTACACCTTC | CATYRGVNGYTF
17 | TRBJ1-5 | TRBV5-6 | NA | NA | TGTGCCAGCAGCTCCGGCAGGAAAGCCTATAGCAATCAGCCCCAGCATTTT | CASSSGRKAYSNQPQHF
12 | TRBJ1-1 | TRBV7-9 | NA | NA | TGTGCCAGCAGCCCTCCGAGCACTGAAGCTTTCTTT | CASSPPSTEAFF
15 | TRBJ1-4 | TRBV28 | TRBD1 | NA | TGTGCCAGCAGCCATAGGACAGGGTTTAATGAAAAACTGTTTTTT | CASSHRTGFNEKLFF
19 | TRBJ2-1 | TRBV7-9 | NA | NA | TGTGCCAGCAGCTCCCCGATGGACGGGACGAGGGGCTCCTACAATGAGCAGTTCTTC | CASSSPMDGTRGSYNEQFF
12 | TRBJ2-2 | TRBV7-7 | TRBD2 | NA | TGTGCTAGCGGGGCCCGCACCGGGGAGCTGTTTTTT | CASGARTGELFF
15 | TRBJ1-3 | TRBV7-9 | NA | NA | TGTGCCAGCAGCCTCACAGGGAACTCTGGAAACACCATATATTTT | CASSLTGNSGNTIYF
14 | TRBJ1-2 | TRBV3-1/TRBV3-2 | TRBD1 | NA | TGTGCCAGCAGCCAAGATAGGGGACAGGGTTTCTACACCTTC | CASSQDRGQGFYTF
16 | TRBJ2-5 | TRBV7-9 | TRBD2 | NA | TGTGCCAGCAGCTTAGGGGCTTGGGGGGGCCAAGAGACCCAGTACTTC | CASSLGAWGGQETQYF
13 | TRBJ2-7 | TRBV28 | TRBD1 | NA | TGTGCCAGCAGTGGGGACAGGGTCTACGAGCAGTACTTC | CASSGDRVYEQYF
19 | TRBJ2-7 | TRBV19 | TRBD1 | NA | TGTGCCAGTAGTATAGAGGCCACACAGGGGGCAAAGTCCCACTACGAGCAGTACTTC | CASSIEATQGAKSHYEQYF
12 | TRBJ2-5 | TRBV7-2 | NA | NA | TGTGCCAGCAGTTCAAATCAAGAGACCCAGTACTTC | CASSSNQETQYF
16 | TRBJ1-1 | TRBV19 | TRBD1 | NA | TGTGCCAGTATGGGACAGCGGCTTGTGGTGAACACTGAAGCTTTCTTT | CASMGQRLVVNTEAFF
15 | TRBJ2-7 | TRBV19 | TRBD1 | once | TGTGCCAGTAGTACCCCACGGGGACAGGGCTACGAGCAGTACTTC | CASSTPRGQGYEQYF
12 | TRBJ1-2 | TRBV24-1 | NA | many | TGTGCCACCAGTGATAACAGGCGTGGCTACACCTTC | CATSDNRRGYTF
14 | TRBJ1-4 | TRBV24-1 | NA | NA | TGTGCCACCAGTGATCGCCGGGTCGGGGAAAAACTGTTTTTT | CATSDRRVGEKLFF
15 | TRBJ2-1 | TRBV4-1 | NA | NA | TGCGCCAGCAGCCAAGGGGGGTCACGCATCGATGAGCAGTTCTTC | CASSQGGSRIDEQFF
13 | TRBJ1-2 | TRBV7-8 | NA | NA | TGTGCCAGCAGCCAAACGGGAGAAAGTGGCTACACCTTC | CASSQTGESGYTF
11 | TRBJ1-1 | TRBV19 | NA | NA | TGTGCCAGTACCGGGGGGCCTGAAGCTTTCTTT | CASTGGPEAFF
16 | TRBJ1-5 | TRBV4-2 | TRBD1 | NA | TGTGCCAGCAGCCATACAGGGACAGGGCTCAATCAGCCCCAGCATTTT | CASSHTGTGLNQPQHF
16 | TRBJ2-3 | TRBV7-6 | TRBD1 | NA | TGTGCCAGCAGCACTTATGAAGGGGGCGCGGTAGATACGCAGTATTTT | CASSTYEGGAVDTQYF
15 | TRBJ1-3 | TRBV15 | TRBD1 | NA | TGTGCCACCAGCAGAGACCGTGGACAGGGGGATTCCATATATTTT | CATSRDRGQGDSIYF
14 | TRBJ1-1 | TRBV10-3 | NA | once | TGTGCCACGAGGCCGGAGAGGTGGAACACTGAAGCTTTCTTT | CATRPERWNTEAFF
15 | TRBJ1-2 | TRBV3-1/TRBV3-2 | NA | few | TGTGCCAGCAGCCAAGTAATCACCGGAAACTATGGCTACACCTTC | CASSQVITGNYGYTF
16 | TRBJ2-3 | TRBV4-3 | NA | NA | TGCGCCAGCAGCCAAGATACGGGGGGCCCGGCAGATACGCAGTATTTT | CASSQDTGGPADTQYF
18 | TRBJ2-5 | TRBV6-2/TRBV6-3 | NA | NA | TGTGCCAGCAGTTACACAGCCGAAGAGGGGGGGCGCGTAAAGACCCAGTACTTC | CASSYTAEEGGRVKTQYF
15 | TRBJ2-1 | TRBV18 | TRBD2 | NA | TGTGCCAGCTCACCACCTGTGCGGGGGGGGAATGAGCAGTTCTTC | CASSPPVRGGNEQFF
16 | TRBJ2-7 | TRBV5-1 | TRBD1 | NA | TGCGCCAGCAGCTGGTTCACAGGGGGCAGGGAGTACGAGCAGTACTTC | CASSWFTGGREYEQYF
14 | TRBJ1-5 | TRBV27 | NA | NA | TGTGCCAGCGGCTGGGTAGGGTATAATCAGCCCCAGCATTTT | CASGWVGYNQPQHF
13 | TRBJ2-7 | TRBV4-3 | TRBD1 | NA | TGCGCCAGCAGTTGGGACAGGGAATACGAGCAGTACTTC | CASSWDREYEQYF
14 | TRBJ2-3 | TRBV3-1/TRBV3-2 | NA | NA | TGTGCCAGCACCGTGACAGCTAGCACAGATACGCAGTATTTT | CASTVTASTDTQYF
15 | TRBJ2-7 | TRBV4-1 | TRBD2 | once | TGCGCCAGCAGTAGTCGTAGCGGGGGTTCCTACGAGCAGTACTTC | CASSSRSGGSYEQYF
16 | TRBJ2-5 | TRBV27 | TRBD2 | NA | TGTGCCAGCAGACAGCGGGGGCCAATGGGTGGAGAGACCCAGTACTTC | CASRQRGPMGGETQYF
12 | TRBJ1-1 | TRBV6-2/TRBV6-3 | NA | NA | TGTGCCAGCAGTTGGGTGAACACTGAAGCTTTCTTT | CASSWVNTEAFF
13 | TRBJ2-5 | TRBV28 | NA | NA | TGTGCCAGCAGTGATCCAGGGGGGGAGACCCAGTACTTC | CASSDPGGETQYF
13 | TRBJ2-7 | TRBV28 | NA | NA | TGTGCCAGCAGCGCACCTACAGGGTACGAGCAGTACTTC | CASSAPTGYEQYF
11 | TRBJ2-7 | TRBV5-6 | NA | few | TGTGCCAGCAGCCCCTTGAGGTGCAAGTACTTC | CASSPLRCKYF
14 | TRBJ1-4 | TRBV5-5 | NA | NA | TGTGCCAGCAGCTTCCGACAGGAAGGTGAAAAACTGTTTTTT | CASSFRQEGEKLFF
16 | TRBJ2-2 | TRBV5-6 | NA | NA | TGTGCCAGCAGCCCATTGGGGGGGGGCTCCACCGGGGAGCTGTTTTTT | CASSPLGGGSTGELFF
12 | TRBJ2-3 | TRBV28 | NA | NA | TGTGCCAGCTCTACTAGCACAGATACGCAGTATTTT | CASSTSTDTQYF
17 | TRBJ2-4 | TRBV3-1/TRBV3-2 | NA | once | TGTGCCAGCAGCCAAGTAGGGTTGGGCTTGGCCAAAAACATTCAGTACTTC | CASSQVGLGLAKNIQYF
14 | TRBJ2-3 | TRBV18 | TRBD2 | NA | TGTGCCAGCTCACGGGAGGGTAGCACAGATACGCAGTATTTT | CASSREGSTDTQYF
19 | TRBJ2-4 | TRBV28 | TRBD1 | NA | TGTGCCAGCAGTTTTCGCAGGGGGCGTGAATTCGTGGCCAAAAACATTCAGTACTTC | CASSFRRGREFVAKNIQYF
13 | TRBJ2-1 | TRBV4-1 | NA | NA | TGCGCCAGCAGCCACAGCTCCTACAATGAGCAGTTCTTC | CASSHSSYNEQFF
14 | TRBJ2-7 | TRBV28 | NA | NA | TGTGCCAGCAGTTCTCCGGGACTCATAGACGAGCAGTACTTC | CASSSPGLIDEQYF
12 | TRBJ2-1 | TRBV12-3/TRBV12-4 | NA | NA | TGTGCCAGCAGTTTGGCAGCGCTTGAGCAGTTCTTC | CASSLAALEQFF
19 | TRBJ2-6 | TRBV6-6 | TRBD1 | NA | TGTGCCAGCAGTCACAGGACAGGGGCCCGGAGATCTGGGGCCAACGTCCTGACTTTC | CASSHRTGARRSGANVLTF
15 | TRBJ1-2 | TRBV25-1 | NA | NA | TGTGCCAGCAGTGGGGACGACCGCCTCAACTATGGCTACACCTTC | CASSGDDRLNYGYTF
16 | TRBJ2-3 | TRBV11-2 | TRBD2 | NA | TGTGCCAGCAACCTTGGACTAGCGGGTCGGGCAGATACGCAGTATTTT | CASNLGLAGRADTQYF
15 | TRBJ1-1 | TRBV5-1 | NA | NA | TGCGCCAGCAACCTTCACAGACTGACGGCCACTGAAGCTTTCTTT | CASNLHRLTATEAFF